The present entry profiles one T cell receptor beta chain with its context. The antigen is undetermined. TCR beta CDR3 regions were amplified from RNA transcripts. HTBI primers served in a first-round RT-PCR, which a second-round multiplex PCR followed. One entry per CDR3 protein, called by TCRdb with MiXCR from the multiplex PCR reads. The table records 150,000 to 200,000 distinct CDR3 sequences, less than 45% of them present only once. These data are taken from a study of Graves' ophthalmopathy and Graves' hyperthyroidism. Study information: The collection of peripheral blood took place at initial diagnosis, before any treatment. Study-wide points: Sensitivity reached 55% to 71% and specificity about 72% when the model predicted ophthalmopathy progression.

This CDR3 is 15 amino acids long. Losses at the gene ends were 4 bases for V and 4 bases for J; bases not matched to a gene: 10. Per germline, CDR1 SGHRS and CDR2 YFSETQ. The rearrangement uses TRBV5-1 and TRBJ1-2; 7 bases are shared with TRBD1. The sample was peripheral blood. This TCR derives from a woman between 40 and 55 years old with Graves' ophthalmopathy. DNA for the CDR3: TGCGCCAGCAGCAAACTTCCGGGACAGCCCTATGGCTACACCTTC. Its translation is CASSKLPGQPYGYTF. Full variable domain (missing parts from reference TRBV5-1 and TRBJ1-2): KAGVTQTPRYLIKTRGQQVTLSCSPISGHRSVSWYQQTPGQGLQFLFEYFSETQRNKGNFPGRFSGRQFSNSRSEMNVSTLELGDSALYLCASSKLPGQPYGYTFGSGTRLTVV.